This paragraph reports one T cell receptor (beta chain). No antigen is known for it. The sample belongs to a study of T cell responses to AZD1222 COVID-19 vaccine. Findings and limits, study-wide: Among vaccine-associated CD4 TCRs, coverage spanned spike, with dominance at 160-218 and 743-854. Recipients of two AZD1222 doses showed rising Spike-specific TCR breadth and depth. Most donors were white British and more were female, and clonal diversity was possibly underestimated. The study identified only a handful of AZD1222 recipients as seropositive at baseline.

V was clipped by 3 bases and J by 0 bases, with 8 bases between them. The CDR3 loop spans 15 amino acids. The germline CDR1 and CDR2 sequences are LNHDA and SQIVND (reference sequence). The repertoire was sequenced with immunoSEQ multiplex PCR; TCRdb's copy has only in-frame clones and lacks some. Of about 98,000 clones in the sample, 88% are singletons; the top ten hold 5.8%. Material: peripheral blood, obtained on day 0 of AZD1222 vaccination. The chain employs TRBV19 and TRBJ1-4, with D unresolved. This TCR derives from an adult in good health. CDR3 DNA sequence: TGTGCCAGTAGTATTGGGCAGGCAACTAATGAAAAACTGTTTTTT. Protein sequence: CASSIGQATNEKLFF.